This note documents a single T cell receptor (beta chain) sequence. An end of the junction differs from the germline gene, which may be a read error. The source material, 20-30 mg of unsorted bulk tissue, was used to co-extract RNA and DNA. This specimen comes from a study of tumor-infiltrating lymphocytes in primary liver carcinoma. Study in general: Roughly 3.5 to 8 million productive TCRbeta reads came from each sample, comparable across tissue types.

Germline loops: CDR1 MNHNY, CDR2 SVGAGI (reference sequence). The CDR3 contains 15 residues. TCR beta cDNA was prepared out of around 460 ng total RNA by means of a constant-region primer. It was through three nested multiplex PCR rounds of slightly modified ARM-PCR that TCR beta libraries arose. TRBV1-TRBV30 forward primers paired with a C-beta reverse primer drove the first two PCR rounds, about 9 cycles each. MiXCR was run by TCRdb on the multiplex PCR reads, yielding one entry per CDR3 protein. This sample has around 120,000 distinct CDR3 sequences, with 55% to 70% found just once. Sequenced sample: tumor-adjacent normal liver tissue. The receptor was isolated from a woman in her sixties with primary liver carcinoma and hepatitis B virus infection. V usage is TRBV6-6 and J usage is TRBJ2-1; D possibly matches TRBD1 or TRBD2 (5 bases each). CDR3 in DNA: TGTGACAGCAGTTATTCTATCGAGTCTGAGGGGGAGCAGTTCTTC. Its protein product is CDSSYSIESEGEQFF.